The present entry profiles one T cell receptor beta chain with its context. Its antigen remains unknown. Different DNA sequences within this sample yield the same CDR3. The record originates from a study of shared clonotypes between healthy human individuals. Sequenced by immunoSEQ multiplex PCR; TCRdb stores in-frame clones only, minus some. This sample yields about 480,000 clones, of which over 75% are seen a single time; approximately 12% belongs to the top ten. Findings and caveats of the study: Among donors, clonotype sharing was expected to be affected by sequencing depth. The low donor count limited represented genetic and exposure-history diversity.

CDR1 SGHTA and CDR2 FQGNSA come from the germline V gene. Trimming took off 0 bases at V and 3 bases at J, with 7 bases between the two ends. There are 14 residues in the CDR3. The chain uses TRBV7-2 and TRBJ2-3; D might be TRBD2 (6 bases). Sequenced material: PBMCs. The source of this sequence is a woman in her forties in good health. Some clones in this sample may be carry-over from other donors' samples. CDR3 sequence (DNA): TGTGCCAGCAGCTTAGCGCGGGGAACAGATACGCAGTATTTT. Amino acid sequence: CASSLARGTDTQYF.